The clone carrying this T cell receptor (beta chain) has more than one count but fewer than ten. This record comes from a study of spatial heterogeneity in lung cancer. In the study overall: Each time, sequencing found more beta-chain sequences than alpha-chain sequences.

Time point denoted: sample taken at primary tumor resection. The input material, whole RNA from tumor, nontumor lung or frozen PBMC, was sequenced unsorted. Individually, TCR cDNA molecules were each labelled with a unique molecular identifier. TCRdb redid the calling of the 5' RACE reads with MiXCR, one entry per CDR3 protein. The profile shows tens of thousands of distinct CDR3 sequences, approximately 12% of them singletons. This CDR3 has 15 amino acids. Germline assignment: CDR1 MRHNA and CDR2 SNTAGT. V trimming: 4 bases; J trimming: 4 bases; junction bases outside the gene matches: 5. The V and J genes are TRBV6-4 and TRBJ1-2, with TRBD1 identical over 11 bases. The sequences come from PBMCs, collected at surgery. The TCR sequence derives from a male donor with early-stage non-small cell lung cancer. CDR3 nucleotide sequence: TGTGCCAGCAGTGTGGACAGGGGGCCGATCTATGGCTACACCTTC. It encodes CASSVDRGPIYGYTF.